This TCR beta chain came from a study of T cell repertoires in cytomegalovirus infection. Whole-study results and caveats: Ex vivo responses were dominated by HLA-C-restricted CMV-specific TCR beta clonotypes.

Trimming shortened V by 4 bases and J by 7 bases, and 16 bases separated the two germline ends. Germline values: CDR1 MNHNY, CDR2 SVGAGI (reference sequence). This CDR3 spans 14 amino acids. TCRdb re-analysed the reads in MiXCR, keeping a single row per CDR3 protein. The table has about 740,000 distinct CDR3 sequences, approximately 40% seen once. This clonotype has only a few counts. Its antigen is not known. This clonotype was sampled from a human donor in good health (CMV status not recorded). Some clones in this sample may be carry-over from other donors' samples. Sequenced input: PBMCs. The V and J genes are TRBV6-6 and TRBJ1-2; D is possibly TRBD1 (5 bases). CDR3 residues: CASSFRGFQGGYTF. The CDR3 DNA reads TGTGCCAGCAGTTTTCGGGGGTTCCAGGGTGGCTACACCTTC.